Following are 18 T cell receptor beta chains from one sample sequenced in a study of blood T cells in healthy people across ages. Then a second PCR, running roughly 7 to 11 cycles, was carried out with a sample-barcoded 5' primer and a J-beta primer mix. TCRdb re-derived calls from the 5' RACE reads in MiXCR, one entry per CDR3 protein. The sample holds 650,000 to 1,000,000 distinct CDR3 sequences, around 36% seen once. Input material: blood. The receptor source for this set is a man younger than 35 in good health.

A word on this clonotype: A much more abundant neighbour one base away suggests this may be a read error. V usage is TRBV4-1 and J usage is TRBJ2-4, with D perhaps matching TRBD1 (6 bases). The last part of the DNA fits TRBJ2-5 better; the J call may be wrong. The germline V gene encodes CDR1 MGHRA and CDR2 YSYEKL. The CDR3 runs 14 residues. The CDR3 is CASSQDPGEGTQYF. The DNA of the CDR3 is TGCGCCAGCAGCCAAGACCCAGGGGAAGGGACCCAGTACTTC.

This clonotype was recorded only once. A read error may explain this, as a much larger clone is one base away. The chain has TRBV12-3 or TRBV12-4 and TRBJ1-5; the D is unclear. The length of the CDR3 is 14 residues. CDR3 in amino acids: CAGSLEGSAQPQHF. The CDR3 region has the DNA TGTGCCGGCAGTTTAGAGGGTTCGGCTCAGCCCCAGCATTTT.

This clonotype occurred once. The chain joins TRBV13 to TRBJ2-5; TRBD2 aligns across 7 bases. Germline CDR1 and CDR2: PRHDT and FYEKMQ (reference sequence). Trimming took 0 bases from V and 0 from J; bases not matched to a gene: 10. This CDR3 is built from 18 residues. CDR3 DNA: TGTGCCAGCAGCTTAGGCCCGTCTAGCGGATTTAACCAAGAGACCCAGTACTTC. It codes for CASSLGPSSGFNQETQYF.

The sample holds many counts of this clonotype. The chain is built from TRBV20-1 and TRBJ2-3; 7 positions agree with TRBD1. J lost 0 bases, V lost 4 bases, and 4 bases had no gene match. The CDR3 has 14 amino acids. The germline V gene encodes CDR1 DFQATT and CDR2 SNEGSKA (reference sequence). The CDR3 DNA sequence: TGCAGTGCTATAGGGGGCTCTAGCACAGATACGCAGTATTTT. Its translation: CSAIGGSSTDTQYF.

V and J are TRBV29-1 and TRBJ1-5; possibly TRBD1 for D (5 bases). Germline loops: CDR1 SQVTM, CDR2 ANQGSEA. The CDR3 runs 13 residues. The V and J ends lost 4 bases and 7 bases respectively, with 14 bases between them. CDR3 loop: CSVGLTGRQPQHF. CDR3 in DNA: TGCAGCGTTGGCCTCACGGGACGGCAGCCCCAGCATTTT.

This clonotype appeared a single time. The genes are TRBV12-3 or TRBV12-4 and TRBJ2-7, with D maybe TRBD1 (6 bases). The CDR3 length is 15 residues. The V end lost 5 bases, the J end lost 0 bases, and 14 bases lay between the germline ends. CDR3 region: CASSTRTESSYEQYF. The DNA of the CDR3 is TGTGCCAGCAGTACCCGGACAGAATCCTCCTACGAGCAGTACTTC.

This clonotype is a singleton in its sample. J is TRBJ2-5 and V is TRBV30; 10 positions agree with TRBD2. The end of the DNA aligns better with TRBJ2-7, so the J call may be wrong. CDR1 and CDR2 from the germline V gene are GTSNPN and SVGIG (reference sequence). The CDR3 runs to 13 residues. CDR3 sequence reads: CAASGRASYEQYF. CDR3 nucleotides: TGTGCCGCAAGCGGGAGGGCCTCCTACGAGCAGTACTTC.

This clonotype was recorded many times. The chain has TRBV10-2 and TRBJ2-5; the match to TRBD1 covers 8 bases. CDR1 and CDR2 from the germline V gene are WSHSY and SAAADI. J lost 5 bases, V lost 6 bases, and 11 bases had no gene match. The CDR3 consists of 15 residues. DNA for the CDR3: TGCGCCAGCAGCCTCCGGACAGGGCCGCAGGAGACCCAGTACTTC. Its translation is CASSLRTGPQETQYF.

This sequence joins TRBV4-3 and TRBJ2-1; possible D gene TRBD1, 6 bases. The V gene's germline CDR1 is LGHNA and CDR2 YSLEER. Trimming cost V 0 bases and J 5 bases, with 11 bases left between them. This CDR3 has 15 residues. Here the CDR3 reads CASSQDVGGHNEQFF. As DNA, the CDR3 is TGCGCCAGCAGCCAAGATGTAGGGGGTCACAATGAGCAGTTCTTC.

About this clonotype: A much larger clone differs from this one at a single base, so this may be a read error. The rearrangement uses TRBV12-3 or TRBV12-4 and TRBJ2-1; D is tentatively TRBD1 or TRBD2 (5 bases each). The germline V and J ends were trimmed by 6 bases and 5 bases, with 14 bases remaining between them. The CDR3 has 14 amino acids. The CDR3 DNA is TGTGCCAGCAGCCCCGGTTGGGGGAACAATGAGCAGTTCTTC. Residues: CASSPGWGNNEQFF.

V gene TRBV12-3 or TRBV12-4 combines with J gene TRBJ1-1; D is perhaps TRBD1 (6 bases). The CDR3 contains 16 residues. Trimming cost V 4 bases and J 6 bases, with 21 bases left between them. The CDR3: CASSWGGGGLRPEAFF. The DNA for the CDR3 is TGTGCCAGCAGTTGGGGGGGCGGGGGATTACGGCCTGAAGCTTTCTTT.

The CDR3 coding sequence is TGTGCCAGCAGTGCGACCGGGACACGCATCCCCCTCCACTTT. Its translation is CASSATGTRIPLHF. The chain joins TRBV2 to TRBJ1-6; D may be TRBD1 (6 bases). The ends were cut back, 4 bases at V and 13 bases at J, with 17 bases in the middle. CDR3 length: 14 amino acids. Germline-derived CDR1 and CDR2 are SNHLY and FYNNEI.

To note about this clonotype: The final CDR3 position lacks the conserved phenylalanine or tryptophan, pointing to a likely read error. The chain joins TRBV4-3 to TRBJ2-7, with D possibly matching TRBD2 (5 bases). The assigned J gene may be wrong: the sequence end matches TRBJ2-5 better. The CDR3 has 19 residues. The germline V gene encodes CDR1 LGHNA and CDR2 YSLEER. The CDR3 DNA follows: TGCGCCAGCAGCCAGGAGGTCGTTGATCCGCGTATAGGATTATGGACCCAGTACTTA. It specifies CASSQEVVDPRIGLWTQYL.

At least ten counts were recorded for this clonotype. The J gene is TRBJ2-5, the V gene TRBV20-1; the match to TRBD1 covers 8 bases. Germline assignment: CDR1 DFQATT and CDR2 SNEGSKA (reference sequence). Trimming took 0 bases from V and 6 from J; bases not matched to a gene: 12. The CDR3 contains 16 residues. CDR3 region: CSARDLGQEAIKTQYF. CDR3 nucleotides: TGCAGTGCTAGAGATCTGGGACAGGAGGCCATTAAGACCCAGTACTTC.

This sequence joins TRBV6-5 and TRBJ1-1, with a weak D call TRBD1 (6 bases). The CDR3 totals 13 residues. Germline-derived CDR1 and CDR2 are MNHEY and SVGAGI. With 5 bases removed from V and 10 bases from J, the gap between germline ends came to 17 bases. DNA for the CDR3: TGTGCCAGCAGTAACAGGGAATCCCTTGGAGCTTTCTTT. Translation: CASSNRESLGAFF.

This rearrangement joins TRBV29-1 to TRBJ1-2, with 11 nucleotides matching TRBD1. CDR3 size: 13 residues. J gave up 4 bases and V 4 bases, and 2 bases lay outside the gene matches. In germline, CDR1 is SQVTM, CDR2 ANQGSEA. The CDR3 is CSVGDRGIYGYTF. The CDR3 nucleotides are TGCAGCGTTGGGGACAGGGGGATCTATGGCTACACCTTC.

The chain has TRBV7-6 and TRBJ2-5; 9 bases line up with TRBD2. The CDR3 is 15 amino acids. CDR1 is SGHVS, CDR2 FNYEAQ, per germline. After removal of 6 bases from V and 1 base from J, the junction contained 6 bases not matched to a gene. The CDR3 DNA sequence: TGTGCCAGCAGACTTAGCGGGGGCTTCCAAGAGACCCAGTACTTC. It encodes CASRLSGGFQETQYF.

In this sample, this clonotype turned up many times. The CDR3 DNA is TGTGCCAGCAGTTACTCCGGGTCATTGGGAGATACGCAGTATTTT. Translating it yields CASSYSGSLGDTQYF. The gene calls are TRBV6-5 and TRBJ2-3; D is ambiguous. The CDR3 totals 15 residues. CDR1 and CDR2 (germline): MNHEY, SVGAGI. V lost 0 bases to trimming and J lost 5 bases, with 12 bases between them.